The clone carrying this T cell receptor beta chain was detected only a few times. Its specificity is unknown. A second PCR, run for about 7 to 11 cycles, used a sample-barcoded 5' primer plus a J-beta primer mix. TCRdb used MiXCR to reprocess the 5' RACE reads, holding one entry per CDR3 protein. Of about 780,000 distinct CDR3 sequences listed, approximately 24% are singletons. The data are from a study of blood T cells in healthy people across ages. The wider study: About one barcoded beta molecule per two T cells was the capture yield of template switching. General study findings and limits: As age increased, TCR beta diversity per million T cells fell in a roughly linear fashion.

This CDR3 has 14 residues. The J segment lost 7 bases and the V segment lost 6 bases, leaving 8 bases of the junction unmatched. Per germline, CDR1 MNHEY and CDR2 SVGAGI. Another study also made use of these data, one on T cells of mothers and their children. According to that study: Across the analysis, no persistent microchimeric T cell clones were detected.

This receptor was obtained from a boy aged 5-17 years in good health. J is TRBJ2-1 and V is TRBV6-5; 8 bases line up with TRBD1. The sequencing sample was made of blood. CDR3 region: CASRQGAGRNEQFF. The CDR3 region has the DNA TGTGCCAGCAGGCAGGGGGCCGGACGTAATGAGCAGTTCTTC.